This T cell receptor beta chain was captured by sequencing in a study of T cells in Graves' hyperthyroidism and ophthalmopathy. Germline V CDR1 and CDR2: SGHRS, YFSETQ. CDR3 length: 13 amino acids. The ends were cut back, 7 bases at V and 7 bases at J, with 18 bases in the middle. Amplification of TCR beta CDR3 regions used RNA as the template. A first-round RT-PCR of the TCR CDR3 used the HTBI primer set. MiXCR was run by TCRdb on the multiplex PCR reads, yielding one entry per CDR3 protein. Among roughly 420,000 distinct CDR3 sequences listed, roughly 14% were seen once. The receptor's source is a woman under 30 with Graves' hyperthyroidism. The chain uses TRBV5-1 and TRBJ2-7; tentatively, D is TRBD1 (6 bases). The sequenced material came from blood. CDR3 nucleotide sequence: TGCGCCAGCGCCGGGACACCCATGGGTGAGCAGTACTTC. The encoded protein is CASAGTPMGEQYF.